This is a list of T cell receptor beta chains from one sample in a study of cytomegalovirus exposure and HLA in healthy donors. Data came from immunoSEQ multiplex PCR; TCRdb stores just in-frame clones and leaves some out. Among approximately 170,000 clones listed, roughly 79% were seen once. The material sequenced was PBMCs. Receptors originate from a woman aged 40 to 50 in good health and CMV-seropositive. The CDR3 runs from the conserved cysteine through the conserved F or W. The order of the fields is V gene, D gene, clone size, J gene, CDR3 protein, CDR3 DNA. A D gene is named only where the DNA matches it firmly. Some rows have no size entry. The others give once, few or many, or a class for an expanded clone.

v_gene: TRBV6-1; d_gene: .; abundance: .; j_gene: TRBJ1-2; CDR3aa: CASKLGPADYGYTF; CDR3nt: TGTGCCAGCAAATTGGGCCCGGCCGACTATGGCTACACCTTC
v_gene: TRBV2; d_gene: TRBD1; abundance: .; j_gene: TRBJ1-2; CDR3aa: CASQPGGEKGYTF; CDR3nt: TGTGCCAGCCAACCAGGGGGAGAGAAGGGCTACACCTTC
v_gene: TRBV7-8; d_gene: .; abundance: .; j_gene: TRBJ1-2; CDR3aa: CASSLERQNGYTF; CDR3nt: TGTGCCAGCAGCTTAGAGCGGCAGAACGGCTACACCTTC
v_gene: TRBV9; d_gene: .; abundance: .; j_gene: TRBJ2-2; CDR3aa: CASSSRVTGELFF; CDR3nt: TGTGCCAGCAGCTCGCGGGTTACCGGGGAGCTGTTTTTT
v_gene: TRBV15; d_gene: TRBD2; abundance: .; j_gene: TRBJ2-5; CDR3aa: CATSRDPGLALQETQYF; CDR3nt: TGTGCCACCAGCAGAGATCCGGGACTAGCGCTGCAAGAGACCCAGTACTTC
v_gene: TRBV2; d_gene: TRBD2; abundance: .; j_gene: TRBJ2-3; CDR3aa: CARIAVAGVDTQYF; CDR3nt: TGTGCCAGGATTGCTGTAGCGGGGGTAGATACGCAGTATTTT
v_gene: TRBV5-1; d_gene: TRBD1; abundance: .; j_gene: TRBJ1-1; CDR3aa: CASSPGQGLLSTEAFF; CDR3nt: TGCGCCAGCAGCCCGGGACAGGGGCTACTTAGTACTGAAGCTTTCTTT
v_gene: TRBV18; d_gene: TRBD1; abundance: few; j_gene: TRBJ2-1; CDR3aa: CASSPPGQGVLDNEQFF; CDR3nt: TGTGCCAGCTCACCACCGGGACAGGGGGTTTTAGACAATGAGCAGTTCTTC
v_gene: TRBV5-1; d_gene: .; abundance: .; j_gene: TRBJ1-2; CDR3aa: CASSLVPGKGYGYTF; CDR3nt: TGCGCCAGCAGCTTGGTCCCCGGGAAAGGCTATGGCTACACCTTC
v_gene: TRBV4-2; d_gene: TRBD1; abundance: few; j_gene: TRBJ2-1; CDR3aa: CASSQLSLGQGGFNEQFF; CDR3nt: TGTGCCAGCAGCCAGCTTTCACTGGGACAGGGAGGATTCAATGAGCAGTTCTTC
v_gene: TRBV6-6; d_gene: .; abundance: .; j_gene: TRBJ1-6; CDR3aa: CASKGTNSYNSPLHF; CDR3nt: TGTGCCAGCAAGGGGACAAACTCCTATAATTCACCCCTCCACTTT
v_gene: TRBV19; d_gene: TRBD1; abundance: .; j_gene: TRBJ1-1; CDR3aa: CASSRIGGDRTIYTEAFF; CDR3nt: TGTGCCAGTAGTAGAATCGGTGGGGACAGGACGATTTACACTGAAGCTTTCTTT
v_gene: TRBV4-2; d_gene: .; abundance: .; j_gene: TRBJ1-3; CDR3aa: CASSREWSLGGNTIYF; CDR3nt: TGTGCCAGCAGCCGGGAGTGGAGTCTCGGAGGAAACACCATATATTTT
v_gene: TRBV18; d_gene: .; abundance: .; j_gene: TRBJ2-5; CDR3aa: CASSPFASGQETQYF; CDR3nt: TGTGCCAGCTCACCGTTCGCCTCGGGTCAAGAGACCCAGTACTTC
v_gene: TRBV19; d_gene: .; abundance: .; j_gene: TRBJ1-1; CDR3aa: CASSIEPGNTEAFF; CDR3nt: TGTGCCAGTAGTATAGAGCCAGGGAACACTGAAGCTTTCTTT
v_gene: TRBV2; d_gene: .; abundance: .; j_gene: TRBJ1-3; CDR3aa: CARAGGSGNTIYF; CDR3nt: TGTGCCAGAGCCGGGGGCTCTGGAAACACCATATATTTT
v_gene: TRBV7-8; d_gene: .; abundance: .; j_gene: TRBJ1-1; CDR3aa: CASSLELDSEAFF; CDR3nt: TGTGCCAGCAGCTTAGAACTGGACAGTGAAGCTTTCTTT
v_gene: TRBV7-9; d_gene: .; abundance: .; j_gene: TRBJ1-6; CDR3aa: CASSFDNSPLHF; CDR3nt: TGTGCCAGCAGCTTCGATAATTCACCCCTCCACTTT
v_gene: TRBV15; d_gene: .; abundance: .; j_gene: TRBJ2-5; CDR3aa: CATSRDGGNGETQYF; CDR3nt: TGTGCCACCAGCAGAGACGGGGGAAACGGGGAGACCCAGTACTTC
v_gene: TRBV11-2; d_gene: TRBD1; abundance: .; j_gene: TRBJ2-5; CDR3aa: CASSLDLFTGAAKTQYF; CDR3nt: TGTGCCAGCAGCTTAGATCTTTTCACAGGGGCGGCAAAGACCCAGTACTTC